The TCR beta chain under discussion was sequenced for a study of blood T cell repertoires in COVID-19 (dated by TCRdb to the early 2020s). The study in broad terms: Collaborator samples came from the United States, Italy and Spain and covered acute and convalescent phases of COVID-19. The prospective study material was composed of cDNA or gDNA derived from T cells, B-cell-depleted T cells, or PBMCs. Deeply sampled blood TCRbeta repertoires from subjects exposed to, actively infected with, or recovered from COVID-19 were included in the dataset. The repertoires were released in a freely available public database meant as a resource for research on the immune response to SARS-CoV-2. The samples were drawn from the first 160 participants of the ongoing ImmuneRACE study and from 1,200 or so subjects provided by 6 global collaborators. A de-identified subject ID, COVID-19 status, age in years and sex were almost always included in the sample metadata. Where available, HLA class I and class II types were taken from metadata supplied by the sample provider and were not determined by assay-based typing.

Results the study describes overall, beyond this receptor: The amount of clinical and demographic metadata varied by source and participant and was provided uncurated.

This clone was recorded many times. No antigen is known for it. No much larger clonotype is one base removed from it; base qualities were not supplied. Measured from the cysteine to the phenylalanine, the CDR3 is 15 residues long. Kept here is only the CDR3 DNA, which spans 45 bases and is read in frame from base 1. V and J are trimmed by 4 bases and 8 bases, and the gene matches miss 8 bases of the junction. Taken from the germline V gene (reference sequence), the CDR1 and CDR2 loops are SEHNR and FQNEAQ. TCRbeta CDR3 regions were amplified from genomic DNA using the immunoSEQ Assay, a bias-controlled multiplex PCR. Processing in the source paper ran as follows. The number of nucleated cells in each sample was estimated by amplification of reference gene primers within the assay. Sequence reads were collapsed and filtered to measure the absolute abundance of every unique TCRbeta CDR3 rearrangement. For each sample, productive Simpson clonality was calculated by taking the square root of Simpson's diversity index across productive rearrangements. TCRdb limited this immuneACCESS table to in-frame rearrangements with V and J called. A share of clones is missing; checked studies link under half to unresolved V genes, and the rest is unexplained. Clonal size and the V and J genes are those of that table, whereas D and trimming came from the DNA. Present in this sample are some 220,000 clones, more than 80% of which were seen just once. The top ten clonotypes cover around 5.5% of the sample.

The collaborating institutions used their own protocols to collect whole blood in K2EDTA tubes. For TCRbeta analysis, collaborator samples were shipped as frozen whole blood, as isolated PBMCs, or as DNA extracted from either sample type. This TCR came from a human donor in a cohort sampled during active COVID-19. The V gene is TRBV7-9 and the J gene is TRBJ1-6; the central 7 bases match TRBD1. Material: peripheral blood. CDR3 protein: CASSWTGRRDSPLHF. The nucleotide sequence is TGTGCCAGCAGCTGGACAGGCCGGCGGGATTCACCCCTCCACTTT.